This T cell receptor (beta chain) was captured by sequencing in a study of PD-1 blockade in classical Hodgkin lymphoma. Per the germline V gene, CDR1 is SGHTA and CDR2 is FQGTGA. The CDR3 is made up of 13 amino acids. The V end was cut by 2 bases, the J end by 6 bases, with 11 bases between. Time point indicated: cycle 4 day 1 (C4D1), after less than 7 weeks of nivolumab. All trial patients relapsed after autologous stem cell transplantation. The CD8+ T cells came from thawed PBMCs through magnetic negative selection. Assay: immunoSEQ multiplex PCR; the TCRdb copy retains only in-frame clones and omits some. The profile shows nearly 7,000 clones, 60% of them singletons. This clone was detected a few times.

The source is a human donor with classical Hodgkin lymphoma. The genes are TRBV7-3 and TRBJ2-7; D unclear. The source was CD8+ T cells from blood, collected before the fourth cycle of nivolumab. The CDR3 region has the DNA TGTGCCAGCAGCTTAGCGCGATCCAGCGAGCAGTACTTC. The encoded protein is CASSLARSSEQYF.